Listed below are T cell receptor beta chains from one sample, sequenced in a study of human T cells and chemical hapten exposure. Each CDR3 protein is one row after TCRdb ran MiXCR on the RACE reads. The sample consists of about 140,000 distinct CDR3 sequences, approximately 12% of them appearing once. Sequenced material: whole blood, taken in connection with sensitization to the hapten diphenylcyclopropenone (DPC). These receptors all come from a woman in her fifties or sixties with alopecia areata. Some clones in this sample may be carry-over from other donors' samples. Both conserved end residues are part of each CDR3. Each record gives: D gene, V gene, clone size, J gene, CDR3 protein, CDR3 DNA. The D gene is left open where the match is weak. The size entry is marked missing in some rows and otherwise reads once, few, many or a size class.

D: -
V: TRBV7-9
size: few
J: TRBJ1-5
CDR3: CASSLEGGRSNQPQHF
DNA: TGTGCCAGCAGCTTAGAAGGAGGGAGGAGCAATCAGCCCCAGCATTTT

D: -
V: TRBV14
size: many
J: TRBJ1-4
CDR3: CASSQDFGEKLFF
DNA: TGTGCCAGCAGCCAAGATTTCGGGGAAAAACTGTTTTTT

D: TRBD1
V: TRBV14
size: many
J: TRBJ2-5
CDR3: CASSQDREETQYF
DNA: TGTGCCAGCAGCCAGGACAGGGAAGAGACCCAGTACTTC

D: -
V: TRBV21-1
size: few
J: TRBJ1-5
CDR3: CASSNQGNQPQHF
DNA: TGTGCCAGCAGCAATCAGGGGAATCAGCCCCAGCATTTT

D: -
V: TRBV20-1
size: -
J: TRBJ1-1
CDR3: CSARGWENTEAFF
DNA: TGCAGTGCTAGAGGGTGGGAAAACACTGAAGCTTTCTTT

D: -
V: TRBV29-1
size: -
J: TRBJ2-7
CDR3: CSVGSGTPWEQYF
DNA: TGCAGCGTTGGGTCAGGGACGCCCTGGGAGCAGTACTTC

D: TRBD2
V: TRBV7-7
size: many
J: TRBJ2-5
CDR3: CASSLGLAGVETQYF
DNA: TGTGCTAGCAGCTTGGGACTAGCGGGCGTAGAGACCCAGTACTTC

D: TRBD1
V: TRBV28
size: many
J: TRBJ2-2
CDR3: CASSPHRGYTGELFF
DNA: TGTGCCAGCAGTCCCCACAGGGGGTACACCGGGGAGCTGTTTTTT

D: -
V: TRBV29-1
size: few
J: TRBJ1-1
CDR3: CSGGGGPTEAFF
DNA: TGCAGCGGCGGGGGGGGCCCCACTGAAGCTTTCTTT

D: -
V: TRBV5-1
size: -
J: TRBJ1-5
CDR3: CASSLGSSNQPQHF
DNA: TGCGCCAGCAGCTTGGGGAGTAGCAATCAGCCCCAGCATTTT

D: -
V: TRBV3-1
size: -
J: TRBJ2-3
CDR3: CASSQSVSATDTQYF
DNA: TGTGCCAGCAGCCAAAGTGTTAGCGCCACAGATACGCAGTATTTT

D: -
V: TRBV5-1
size: -
J: TRBJ1-3
CDR3: CASSSGVSGNTIYF
DNA: TGCGCCAGCAGCTCTGGGGTCTCTGGAAACACCATATATTTT

D: -
V: TRBV6-1
size: -
J: TRBJ2-2
CDR3: CASLGQSNTGELFF
DNA: TGTGCCAGCCTTGGACAGTCGAACACCGGGGAGCTGTTTTTT

D: TRBD2
V: TRBV6-6
size: -
J: TRBJ2-7
CDR3: CASSPTSGRAGEQYF
DNA: TGTGCCAGCAGTCCCACTAGCGGGAGGGCAGGCGAGCAGTACTTC

D: -
V: TRBV28
size: -
J: TRBJ1-1
CDR3: CASSPLGAGRLNTEAFF
DNA: TGTGCCAGCAGTCCCCTGGGGGCGGGGAGGTTGAACACTGAAGCTTTCTTT

D: -
V: TRBV24-1
size: many
J: TRBJ1-5
CDR3: CATGHVNQPQHF
DNA: TGTGCCACCGGACACGTTAATCAGCCCCAGCATTTT

D: TRBD2
V: TRBV3-1
size: many
J: TRBJ2-3
CDR3: CASFPSVKAGGPIDTQYF
DNA: TGTGCCAGCTTCCCATCTGTCAAGGCGGGAGGGCCCATAGATACGCAGTATTTT

D: TRBD1
V: TRBV6-5
size: few
J: TRBJ2-4
CDR3: CASSPTGLAKNIQYF
DNA: TGTGCCAGCAGCCCGACAGGGCTAGCCAAAAACATTCAGTACTTC

D: -
V: TRBV12-3/TRBV12-4
size: many
J: TRBJ1-4
CDR3: CASSFGTLDEKLFF
DNA: TGTGCCAGCAGTTTCGGGACACTCGATGAAAAACTGTTTTTT

D: TRBD1
V: TRBV7-9
size: -
J: TRBJ2-7
CDR3: CASSLRQGAGEQYF
DNA: TGTGCCAGCAGCTTGCGACAGGGGGCAGGGGAGCAGTACTTC

D: -
V: TRBV7-9
size: -
J: TRBJ2-6
CDR3: CASSLGRRSSGANVLTF
DNA: TGTGCCAGCAGCTTGGGGCGCCGGAGCTCTGGGGCCAACGTCCTGACTTTC

D: TRBD1
V: TRBV29-1
size: -
J: TRBJ2-4
CDR3: CSAPTGDIQYF
DNA: TGCAGCGCCCCGACAGGGGACATTCAGTACTTC

D: -
V: TRBV5-1
size: many
J: TRBJ2-1
CDR3: CASSSETYNEQFF
DNA: TGCGCCAGCAGCTCGGAGACCTACAATGAGCAGTTCTTC

D: TRBD1
V: TRBV10-3
size: many
J: TRBJ2-7
CDR3: CAIRADRERYF
DNA: TGTGCCATCAGAGCCGACAGGGAGAGATACTTC

D: TRBD2
V: TRBV2
size: many
J: TRBJ2-5
CDR3: CASEVRPGLAIRETQYF
DNA: TGTGCCAGCGAAGTTCGTCCGGGACTAGCCATCCGAGAGACCCAGTACTTC

D: -
V: TRBV20-1
size: -
J: TRBJ2-3
CDR3: CSARERYQNGDTQYF
DNA: TGCAGTGCTAGAGAGCGCTACCAAAACGGAGATACGCAGTATTTT

D: -
V: TRBV4-3
size: -
J: TRBJ1-6
CDR3: CASSQDLQLSYNSPLHF
DNA: TGCGCCAGCAGCCAAGATCTCCAGCTCTCCTATAATTCACCCCTCCACTTT

D: -
V: TRBV24-1
size: -
J: TRBJ2-2
CDR3: CATSVREVRNTGELFF
DNA: TGTGCCACCAGTGTCCGAGAGGTACGGAACACCGGGGAGCTGTTTTTT

D: -
V: TRBV6-2/TRBV6-3
size: few
J: TRBJ2-7
CDR3: CASSYYRSSEQYF
DNA: TGTGCCAGCAGTTACTATCGGTCCTCCGAGCAGTACTTC